The 10 T cell receptor beta chains given below trace back to one sample, sequenced in a study of shared clonotypes between healthy human individuals. Assay: immunoSEQ multiplex PCR; the TCRdb copy retains only in-frame clones and omits some. The sample carries roughly 520,000 clones, 95% to 96% recorded once. Sequenced material: naive CD4+ T cells sorted from blood. Subset of the sample: CD45RA+ positively selected. The receptors were sampled from a woman aged 30 to 39 in good health.

On this clone: Distinct nucleotide sequences in the sample also encode this CDR3. The chain joins TRBV27 to TRBJ2-2; D is undetermined. Trimming removed 6 bases from V and 3 bases from J, with 5 bases in between. Germline assignment: CDR1 MNHEY and CDR2 SMNVEV (reference sequence). This CDR3 is built from 12 residues. The DNA of the CDR3 is TGTGCCAGCAGCCCGTACACCGGGGAGCTGTTTTTT. It specifies CASSPYTGELFF.

The chain couples TRBV10-2 to TRBJ2-7; D unclear. Per the germline V gene, CDR1 is WSHSY and CDR2 is SAAADI. V was pared by 3 bases and J by 2 bases, with 5 bases between. There are 12 residues in the CDR3. This CDR3 reads CASSEGTYEQYF. Written as DNA, the CDR3 is TGCGCCAGCAGTGAAGGGACCTACGAGCAGTACTTC.

This chain links TRBV7-8 with TRBJ2-7, with 9 bases matching TRBD1. Germline V gene data show CDR1 as SGHVS and CDR2 as FQNEAQ. V lost 5 bases and J lost 3; bases outside the gene matches: 14. The CDR3 has 17 residues. The CDR3 nucleotides are TGTGCCAGCAGCATACAAACCTCGGGACAGGGTGGCTACGAGCAGTACTTC. Translation: CASSIQTSGQGGYEQYF. Full variable domain (missing parts from reference TRBV7-8 and TRBJ2-7): GAGVSQSPRYKVAKRGQDVALRCDPISGHVSLFWYQQALGQGPEFLTYFQNEAQLDKSGLPSDRFFAERPEGSVSTLKIQRTQQEDSAVYLCASSIQTSGQGGYEQYFGPGTRLTVT.

The chain carries TRBV30 and TRBJ2-5; D is ambiguous. CDR1 is GTSNPN and CDR2 is SVGIG in the germline V gene (reference sequence). Trimming stripped 2 bases from V and 5 bases from J, with 12 bases between. The CDR3 is 13 residues long. In DNA form, the CDR3 reads TGTGCCTGGAGTTTTCAAGGTGGGGAGACCCAGTACTTC. It specifies CAWSFQGGETQYF.

This sequence joins TRBV29-1 and TRBJ1-2, with 10 positions matching TRBD1. V shed 3 bases and J 4 bases; nucleotides not matched to a gene: 5. The germline CDR1 and CDR2 sequences are SQVTM and ANQGSEA. This CDR3 spans 14 amino acids. The CDR3 coding sequence is TGCAGCGTTGAGGGGACAGGGGACGCCTATGGCTACACCTTC. It yields the protein CSVEGTGDAYGYTF.

DNA for the CDR3: TGCAGCGTGCACAGGGGAGCAGGCGAGCAGTACTTC. Translation gives CSVHRGAGEQYF. The chain joins TRBV29-1 to TRBJ2-7, with 7 positions matching TRBD1. Trimming at V came to 6 bases and at J to 6 bases, leaving 8 bases not matched to a gene. CDR1 and CDR2 (germline): SQVTM, ANQGSEA. This CDR3 comprises 12 residues.

The chain carries TRBV5-1 and TRBJ2-7; either TRBD1 or TRBD2 may fit D (5 bases each). This CDR3 is built from 14 residues. The germline V gene has CDR1 SGHRS and CDR2 YFSETQ. The germline V and J ends were trimmed by 4 bases and 4 bases, with 15 bases remaining between them. CDR3 sequence (DNA): TGCGCCAGCAGCCCGGTGGCAGGGACGTACGAGCAGTACTTC. It yields the protein CASSPVAGTYEQYF.

This chain connects TRBV10-1 to TRBJ2-5, with 7 bases fitting TRBD2. Gene TRBJ2-7 matches the end of the DNA better, so the J call may be wrong. Germline assignment: CDR1 WNHNN and CDR2 SYGVQD (reference sequence). CDR3 size: 14 residues. In DNA form, the CDR3 reads TGCGCCAGCAGTGACGGGAGCGGGGCCTACGAGCAGTACTTC. It specifies CASSDGSGAYEQYF.

The chain has TRBV2 and TRBJ1-2; D gene unclear. In germline, CDR1 is SNHLY, CDR2 FYNNEI. The CDR3 extends over 12 amino acids. Trimming stripped 6 bases from V and 8 bases from J, with 13 bases between. CDR3 sequence reads: CASSDGGAGYTF. The CDR3 DNA reads as TGTGCCAGCAGCGACGGCGGCGCGGGCTACACCTTC. Filled out from reference TRBV2 and TRBJ1-2, the complete variable domain reads EPEVTQTPSHQVTQMGQEVILRCVPISNHLYFYWYRQILGQKVEFLVSFYNNEISEKSEIFDDQFSVERPDGSNFTLKIRSTKLEDSAMYFCASSDGGAGYTFGSGTRLTVV.

This clone has just one count. This chain connects TRBV10-1 to TRBJ1-1, with 7 bases that match TRBD1. The V gene end was trimmed by 6 bases and the J gene end by 6 bases; junction bases not matched to a gene: 7. Per germline, CDR1 WNHNN and CDR2 SYGVQD (reference sequence). The CDR3 is 13 amino acids. Here the CDR3 reads CASSAQGNSEAFF. CDR3 sequence (DNA): TGCGCCAGCAGCGCACAGGGGAATTCTGAAGCTTTCTTT.